The 8 T cell receptor beta chains below all came from one sample that was sequenced in a study of regulatory T cells in long-lasting Graves disease. HTBI primers from iRepertoire and Arm-PCR of CDR3 regions yielded the TCR beta libraries. In TCRdb, the multiplex PCR reads were re-called with MiXCR into one record per CDR3 protein. The table includes 400,000 to 500,000 distinct CDR3 sequences, around 15% detected once. Specified time point: newly diagnosed GD, antithyroid drugs for less than 3 months. After RNA was extracted from PBMCs, the TCR library was made from it. These sequences were also reported in another study, on T cells in Graves' hyperthyroidism and ophthalmopathy.

The specimen was peripheral blood mononuclear cells (PBMCs), collected at new diagnosis, from a patient treated with antithyroid drugs. The receptors here all came from a woman between 50 and 59 years old with Graves disease.

CDR3 in amino acids: CASSLARDRKKYF. The CDR3 bases are TGTGCCAGCAGCCTGGCCCGGGACCGTAAGAAGTACTTC. The gene calls are TRBV28 and TRBJ2-5; tentatively, D is TRBD1 or TRBD2 (5 bases each). This CDR3 region has 13 residues. The V end lost 6 bases, the J end lost 12 bases, and 20 bases lay between the germline ends. CDR1 and CDR2 from the germline V gene are MDHEN and SYDVKM.

This clonotype was detected a few times. The rearrangement uses TRBV6-1 and TRBJ2-2, with D possibly TRBD1 on 6 matching bases. The germline V and J ends were trimmed by 6 bases and 5 bases, with 13 bases remaining between them. Per germline, CDR1 MNHNS and CDR2 SASEGT. There are 14 residues in the CDR3. The CDR3 loop is CASSSLGATGELFF. The CDR3 DNA is TGTGCCAGCAGCTCACTGGGGGCTACCGGGGAGCTGTTTTTT.

The chain has TRBV20-1 and TRBJ1-5; D might be TRBD1 (5 bases). From germline, CDR1 is DFQATT and CDR2 SNEGSKA (reference sequence). Between the trimmed V and J ends, which lost 1 base and 4 bases, there was a span of 14 bases. This CDR3 is built from 15 residues. The CDR3 nucleotides read TGCAGTGCTAGAGTTAGGGGAGGGCGGAATCAGCCCCAGCATTTT. Translated: CSARVRGGRNQPQHF.

This clonotype was picked up many times. V gene TRBV28 combines with J gene TRBJ2-7; no firm D call. Germline CDR1 and CDR2: MDHEN and SYDVKM. The CDR3 runs 16 residues. The V end was cut by 1 base, the J end by 1 base, with 14 bases between. The CDR3 nucleotides are TGTGCCAGCAGTTTATCGGTCAACCCGCGATCCTACGAGCAGTACTTC. This translates into CASSLSVNPRSYEQYF.

This clonotype was recorded at least ten times. J is TRBJ2-5 and V is TRBV3-1; 7 nucleotides line up with TRBD2. CDR3 size: 16 residues. Germline V gene data show CDR1 as LGHDT and CDR2 as YNNKEL (reference sequence). V shed 4 bases and J 1 base; nucleotides not matched to a gene: 9. The CDR3 DNA follows: TGTGCCAGCAGCCCTTCGGTTCCTAGCGGCCAAGAGACCCAGTACTTC. As protein: CASSPSVPSGQETQYF.

For this clonotype: A clone one base away is much larger, so this may be a read error. V is TRBV6-4 and J is TRBJ1-2; 11 bases map to TRBD1. The V and J ends lost 5 bases and 6 bases, in that order; junction bases with no gene match: 8. This CDR3 comprises 15 residues. Germline assignment: CDR1 MRHNA and CDR2 SNTAGT. DNA for the CDR3: TGTGCCAGCAGTCCCGGGGGGGGACAGGGGGATGGCTACACCTTC. As protein: CASSPGGGQGDGYTF.

Concerning this clonotype: A read error is possible here, since a much larger clone lies one base away. J is TRBJ1-1 and V is TRBV30; D unresolved. The CDR3 runs 12 residues. The germline V gene has CDR1 GTSNPN and CDR2 SVGIG (reference sequence). V gave up 2 bases and J gave up 4 bases, with 8 bases separating them. CDR3 nucleotide sequence: TGTGCCTGGAGTCAACCGAGCACTGAAGCTTTCTTT. Translation: CAWSQPSTEAFF.

There are many counts of this clonotype. The genes are TRBV18 and TRBJ1-1; a weak D match, TRBD1 (6 bases). Trimming took off 0 bases at V and 6 bases at J, with 8 bases between the two ends. The CDR3 is 13 residues long. In germline, CDR1 is KGHSH, CDR2 LQKENI. CDR3 protein: CASSPPGQAEAFF. CDR3 nucleotide sequence: TGTGCCAGCTCACCACCGGGACAAGCTGAAGCTTTCTTT.